The 5 T cell receptor beta chains below come from one sample, sequenced in a study of OX40 agonist ivuxolimab in advanced cancers. Using immunoSEQ multiplex PCR, the repertoire was profiled, and TCRdb retains in-frame clones only, with some absent. The sample has about 55,000 clones; roughly 90% are singletons. The sample consisted of CD4+ or CD8+ T cells sorted from blood, taken in a trial of the OX40 agonist ivuxolimab. The receptors shown here come from an adult with an advanced solid tumor such as melanoma, head and neck, liver or kidney cancer.

The V and J genes are TRBV7-3 and TRBJ2-1; TRBD2 matches at 9 bases. The CDR3 is 14 amino acids. Trimming at V came to 5 bases and at J to 5 bases, leaving 4 bases not matched to a gene. Per the germline V gene, CDR1 is SGHTA and CDR2 is FQGTGA. The chain's CDR3 is CASSPLAGNNEQFF. CDR3 bases: TGTGCCAGCAGCCCCCTAGCGGGGAACAATGAGCAGTTCTTC.

The rearrangement links TRBV5-4 to TRBJ2-3; perhaps TRBD1 as D (6 bases). The germline CDR1 and CDR2 sequences are SGHNT and YYREEE (reference sequence). Deletions cut 0 bases from V and 5 bases from J, with 13 bases between. The length of the CDR3 is 15 residues. The CDR3 region has the DNA TGTGCCAGCAGCTTGGACAAGGGGGTTGGAGATACGCAGTATTTT. This gives the protein CASSLDKGVGDTQYF.

The chain recombines TRBV5-6 with TRBJ1-3, with D possibly TRBD1 on 6 matching bases. Germline lookup yields CDR1 SGHDT and CDR2 YYEEEE. CDR3 length equals 15 residues. V gave up 1 base and J gave up 6 bases, with 14 bases separating them. The CDR3, as DNA: TGTGCCAGCAGCTTGTTTTCCTCAGGGGCAAACACCATATATTTT. Translated: CASSLFSSGANTIYF.

The chain recombines TRBV11-2 with TRBJ2-3; a possible D gene is TRBD1 (5 bases). Trimming removed 3 bases from V and 3 bases from J, with 13 bases in between. The CDR3 spans 15 residues. Per the germline V gene, CDR1 is SGHAT and CDR2 is FQNNGV. CDR3 nucleotide sequence: TGTGCCAGCAGCTTGGGGCCGAAGAGGACAGATACGCAGTATTTT. Translated: CASSLGPKRTDTQYF.

The rearrangement links TRBV7-3 to TRBJ2-1; 12 bases line up with TRBD2. Germline trimming cut 6 bases from V and 9 bases from J; bases unmatched to any gene: 6. The CDR3 is 14 amino acids. Germline CDR1 reads SGHTA; CDR2 reads FQGTGA. The CDR3 loop reads CASRRTSGKGEQFF. CDR3 DNA sequence: TGTGCCAGCAGGCGGACTAGCGGGAAGGGTGAGCAGTTCTTC.